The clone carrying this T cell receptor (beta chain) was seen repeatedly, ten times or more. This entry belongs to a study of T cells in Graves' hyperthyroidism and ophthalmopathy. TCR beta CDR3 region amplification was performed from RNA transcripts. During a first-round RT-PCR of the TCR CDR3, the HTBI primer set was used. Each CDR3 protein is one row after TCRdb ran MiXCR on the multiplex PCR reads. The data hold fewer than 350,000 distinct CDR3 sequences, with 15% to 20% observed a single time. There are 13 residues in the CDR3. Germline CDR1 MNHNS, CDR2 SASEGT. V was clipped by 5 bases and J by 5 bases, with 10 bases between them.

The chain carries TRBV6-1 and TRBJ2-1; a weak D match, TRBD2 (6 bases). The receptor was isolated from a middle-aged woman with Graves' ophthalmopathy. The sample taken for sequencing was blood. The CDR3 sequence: CASSRTTHNEQFF. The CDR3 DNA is TGTGCCAGCAGTAGGACTACGCACAATGAGCAGTTCTTC.